This TCR beta chain originates from a study of STAT5B mutations in CD4+ large granular lymphocyte leukemia. Study-wide background: The CDR3 'QG' motif was associated with a particular HLA allele among healthy donors.

Sequencing used immunoSEQ multiplex PCR; TCRdb keeps in-frame clones, though not all of them. The table shows 23,000 or so clones, with roughly 69% occurring only once. Worth noting for this clone: Its antigen is as yet unknown.

The study's findings and limits: Without putative leukemic clones, patient CD4-sorted repertoires remained more clonal than healthy CD4+ repertoires. Approximately 25% of private leukemic clonotypes occurred rarely in other patients' non-leukemic repertoires.

Germline-derived CDR1 and CDR2 are MNHEY and SVGAGI. The CDR3 is 15 residues long. V lost 3 bases, J lost 2 bases, and 14 bases lay in between. What was sequenced was CD4+ T cells from blood buffy coats. This TCR came from a human donor in good health. The chain links TRBV6-5 to TRBJ2-7, with D tentatively TRBD1 (5 bases). The CDR3 spells CASSYGRAKAYEQYF. For the CDR3, the DNA is TGTGCCAGCAGTTATGGCAGGGCGAAGGCCTACGAGCAGTACTTC.